This T cell receptor beta chain was documented in a study of blood T cell repertoires in COVID-19 (dated by TCRdb to about 2020). Regarding the study in general: Collaborator samples came from the United States, Italy and Spain and covered acute and convalescent phases of COVID-19. The material from the prospective study consisted of cDNA or gDNA derived from T cells, B-cell-depleted T cells, or PBMCs. Subjects who had been exposed to COVID-19, were actively infected with it, or had recovered from it provided the deeply sampled blood TCRbeta repertoires that made up the dataset. A freely available public database, intended as a resource for researchers studying the immune response to SARS-CoV-2, is where the repertoires were released. The samples were drawn from two sources: the first 160 participants of the ongoing ImmuneRACE study, and about 1,300 subjects contributed by 6 global collaborators. Nearly every sample came with metadata listing a de-identified subject ID, COVID-19 status, age in years and sex. Where HLA class I and class II types were available, the types were taken from metadata supplied by the sample provider, not from assay-based typing. General conclusions and limits of the study: The quantity of clinical and demographic metadata differed by source and by participant and was supplied without curation.

Details on this clone: Its specific antigen is unknown. Base qualities are not provided; no much larger clone lies one nucleotide away.

After removal of 6 bases from V and 4 bases from J, the junction retains 5 bases not matched to a gene. From a lookup of the germline V gene, CDR1 and CDR2 are MNHEY and SVGAGI. Counted from cysteine to phenylalanine, this CDR3 has 13 amino acids. The retained sequence is limited to the CDR3, 39 bases, with the frame set at the first base. TCRbeta CDR3 regions were amplified from genomic DNA by means of the immunoSEQ Assay, a bias-controlled multiplex PCR. Regarding the original processing steps: The number of nucleated cells in each sample was estimated from the amplification of reference gene primers within the assay. Sequence reads were collapsed and filtered to measure the absolute abundance of every unique TCRbeta CDR3 rearrangement. For each sample, productive Simpson clonality was calculated by taking the square root of Simpson's diversity index across productive rearrangements. TCRdb provides this immuneACCESS table in a form limited to in-frame rearrangements. Some clones are lacking; in checked studies, under half of them reflect an unresolved V gene, and why the rest are absent is not known. The V and J calls and the clone size are those of that table, but D and trimming were determined from the DNA. Across this sample there are 250,000 or so clones, with more than 75% seen only once. The ten largest clonotypes hold about 10% of the sample.

Whole blood was collected in K2EDTA tubes by collaborating institutions according to the institutions' own protocols. For TCRbeta analysis, collaborators shipped samples as frozen whole blood, isolated PBMCs, or DNA extracted from either of those sample types. The TCR comes from a man between 40 and 49 years old with active or convalescent COVID-19. Sequenced sample: peripheral blood. The sequence is built from TRBV6-5 and TRBJ1-2; TRBD1 aligns with 7 central bases. The DNA sequence is TGTGCCAGCAGGAGGGACAGTACCTATGGCTACACCTTC. It is translated as CASRRDSTYGYTF.